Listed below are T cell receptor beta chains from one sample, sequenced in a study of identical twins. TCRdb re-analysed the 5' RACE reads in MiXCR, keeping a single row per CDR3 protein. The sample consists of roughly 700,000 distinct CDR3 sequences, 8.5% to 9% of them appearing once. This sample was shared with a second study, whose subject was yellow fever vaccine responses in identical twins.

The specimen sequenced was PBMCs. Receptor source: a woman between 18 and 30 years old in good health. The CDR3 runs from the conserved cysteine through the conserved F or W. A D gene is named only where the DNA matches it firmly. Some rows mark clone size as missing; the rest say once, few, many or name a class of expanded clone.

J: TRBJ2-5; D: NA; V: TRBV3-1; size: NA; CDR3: CASSQVPARAGETQYF; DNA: TGTGCCAGCAGCCAAGTCCCGGCCCGGGCGGGAGAGACCCAGTACTTC
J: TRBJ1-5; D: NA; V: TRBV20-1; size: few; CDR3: CSARESNQPQHF; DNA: TGCAGTGCTAGAGAAAGCAATCAGCCCCAGCATTTT
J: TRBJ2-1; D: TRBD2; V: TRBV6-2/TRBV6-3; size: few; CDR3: CASSTLSGGPYNEQFF; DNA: TGTGCCAGCAGTACCCTTAGCGGGGGTCCCTACAATGAGCAGTTCTTC
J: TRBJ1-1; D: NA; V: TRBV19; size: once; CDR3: CASSMGTGDAFF; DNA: TGTGCCAGTAGTATGGGAACCGGGGATGCTTTCTTT
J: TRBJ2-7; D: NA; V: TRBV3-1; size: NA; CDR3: CASSPKRDKIYEQYF; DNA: TGTGCCAGCAGCCCCAAGCGGGACAAAATCTACGAGCAGTACTTC
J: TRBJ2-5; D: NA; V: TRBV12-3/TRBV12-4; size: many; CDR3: CASSFVPVQETQYF; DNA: TGTGCCAGCAGTTTTGTTCCGGTCCAAGAGACCCAGTACTTC
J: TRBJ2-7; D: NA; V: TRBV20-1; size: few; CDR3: CSAISGSTYEQYF; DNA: TGCAGTGCTATATCGGGAAGTACCTACGAGCAGTACTTC
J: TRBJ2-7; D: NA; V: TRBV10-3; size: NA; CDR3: CAISGPPAGYEQYF; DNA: TGTGCCATCAGTGGTCCCCCAGCGGGCTACGAGCAGTACTTC
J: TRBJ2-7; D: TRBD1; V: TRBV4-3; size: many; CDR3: CASSQDHWVGGTGLYEQYF; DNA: TGCGCCAGCAGCCAAGATCACTGGGTTGGAGGGACAGGGCTCTACGAGCAGTACTTC
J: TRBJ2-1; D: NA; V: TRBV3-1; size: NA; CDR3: CASSRPSQNSYNEQFF; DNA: TGTGCCAGCAGCCGCCCTAGCCAAAACTCCTACAATGAGCAGTTCTTC
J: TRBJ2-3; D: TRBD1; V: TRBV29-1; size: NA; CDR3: CSVDWMNRGNSDTQYF; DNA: TGCAGCGTTGATTGGATGAACAGGGGTAACTCAGATACGCAGTATTTT
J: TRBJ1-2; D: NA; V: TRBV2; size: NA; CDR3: CASSELQGSYGYTF; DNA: TGTGCCAGCAGTGAACTTCAGGGAAGCTATGGCTACACCTTC
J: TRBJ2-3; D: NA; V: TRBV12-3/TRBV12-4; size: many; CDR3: CASSPQGDTQYF; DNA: TGTGCCAGCAGCCCCCAGGGAGATACGCAGTATTTT
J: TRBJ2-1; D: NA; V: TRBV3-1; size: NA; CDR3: CASSQDRTGTFDEQFF; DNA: TGTGCCAGCAGCCAAGATCGAACGGGGACCTTCGATGAGCAGTTCTTC
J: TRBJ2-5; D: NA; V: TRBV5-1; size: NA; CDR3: CASSKDGSQETQYF; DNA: TGCGCCAGCAGCAAGGACGGGAGCCAAGAGACCCAGTACTTC
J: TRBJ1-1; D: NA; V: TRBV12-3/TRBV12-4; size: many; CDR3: CASSLARRPRTDTEAFF; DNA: TGTGCCAGCAGTTTAGCTCGGCGTCCACGGACGGACACTGAAGCTTTCTTT
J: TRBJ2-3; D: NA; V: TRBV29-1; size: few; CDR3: CSVEGHTTTDTQYF; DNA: TGCAGCGTTGAGGGGCACACCACCACAGATACGCAGTATTTT
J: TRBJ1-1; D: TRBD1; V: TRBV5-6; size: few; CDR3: CASSYGTGNTEAFF; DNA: TGTGCCAGCAGCTACGGGACAGGGAACACTGAAGCTTTCTTT
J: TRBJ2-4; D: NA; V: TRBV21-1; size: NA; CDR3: CASSNSGLAKNIQYF; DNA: TGTGCCAGCAGCAACTCGGGGCTAGCCAAAAACATTCAGTACTTC
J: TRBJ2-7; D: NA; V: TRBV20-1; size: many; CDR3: CSARAYEQYF; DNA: TGCAGTGCTAGAGCCTACGAGCAGTACTTC
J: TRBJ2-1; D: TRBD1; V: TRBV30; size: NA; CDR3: CAWSGGQSYNEQFF; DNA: TGTGCCTGGAGTGGGGGACAGAGCTACAATGAGCAGTTCTTC
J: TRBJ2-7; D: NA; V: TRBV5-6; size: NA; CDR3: CASTNTGTYEQYF; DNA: TGTGCCAGCACCAACACAGGGACCTACGAGCAGTACTTC
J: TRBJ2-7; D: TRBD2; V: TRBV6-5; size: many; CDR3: CASSYRTARTSGTSYEQYF; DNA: TGTGCCAGCAGTTACCGCACTGCCCGGACTAGCGGGACCTCCTACGAGCAGTACTTC
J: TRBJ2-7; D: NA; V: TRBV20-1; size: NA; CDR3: CSAKRTDDYEQYF; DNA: TGCAGTGCTAAGCGGACCGATGACTACGAGCAGTACTTC
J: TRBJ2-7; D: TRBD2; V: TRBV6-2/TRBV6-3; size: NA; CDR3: CASSQREFYEQYF; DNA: TGTGCCAGCAGCCAGCGGGAGTTCTACGAGCAGTACTTC
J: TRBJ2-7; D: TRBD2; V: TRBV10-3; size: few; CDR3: CAISDRSTSGASSSYEQYF; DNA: TGTGCCATCAGTGATAGGTCCACTAGCGGGGCCTCGAGCTCCTACGAGCAGTACTTC
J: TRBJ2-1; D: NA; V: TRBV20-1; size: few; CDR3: CSASLGGPVHNEQFF; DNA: TGCAGTGCTAGTTTAGGAGGGCCAGTCCACAATGAGCAGTTCTTC
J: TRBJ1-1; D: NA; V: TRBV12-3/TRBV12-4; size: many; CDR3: CASSYGLPGEAFF; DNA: TGTGCCAGCAGTTACGGGCTGCCCGGTGAAGCTTTCTTT
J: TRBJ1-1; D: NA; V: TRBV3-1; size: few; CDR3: CASSQLGDPSEAFF; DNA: TGTGCCAGCAGCCAACTAGGGGACCCCTCTGAAGCTTTCTTT
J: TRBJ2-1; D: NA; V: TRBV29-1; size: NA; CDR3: CSVQASGWRRVNEQFF; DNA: TGCAGCGTCCAGGCGTCAGGGTGGCGACGTGTCAATGAGCAGTTCTTC
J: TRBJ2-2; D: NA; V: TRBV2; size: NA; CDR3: CASSPQGTNTGELFF; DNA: TGTGCCAGCAGTCCACAGGGTACAAACACCGGGGAGCTGTTTTTT
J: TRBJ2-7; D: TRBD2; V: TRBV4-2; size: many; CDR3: CASSQEGGGGAYEQYF; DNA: TGTGCCAGCAGCCAAGAAGGTGGCGGGGGGGCCTACGAGCAGTACTTC
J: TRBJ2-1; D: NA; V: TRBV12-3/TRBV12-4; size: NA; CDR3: CASSSLMTAVAIFEQFF; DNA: TGTGCCAGCAGTTCCCTCATGACGGCGGTTGCAATTTTTGAGCAGTTCTTC
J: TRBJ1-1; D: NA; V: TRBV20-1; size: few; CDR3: CSARVGASGGTEAFF; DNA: TGCAGTGCTAGAGTCGGGGCCTCGGGGGGCACTGAAGCTTTCTTT
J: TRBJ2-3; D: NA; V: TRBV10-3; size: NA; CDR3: CAICARDLGGTDTQYF; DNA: TGTGCCATCTGTGCCCGGGACCTCGGTGGCACAGATACGCAGTATTTT
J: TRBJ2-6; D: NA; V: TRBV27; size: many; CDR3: CASSLTGANVLTF; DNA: TGTGCCAGCAGCCTTACTGGGGCCAACGTCCTGACTTTC
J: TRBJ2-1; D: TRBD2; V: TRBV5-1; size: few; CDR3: CASSLPAGGENEQFF; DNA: TGCGCCAGCAGCTTGCCAGCGGGGGGAGAAAATGAGCAGTTCTTC
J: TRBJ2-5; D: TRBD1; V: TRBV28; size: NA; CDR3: CASSPWDRGSSSMETQYF; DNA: TGTGCCAGCAGTCCCTGGGACAGGGGATCTAGTTCTATGGAGACCCAGTACTTC
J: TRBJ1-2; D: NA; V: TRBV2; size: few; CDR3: CASIDSYYGYTF; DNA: TGTGCCAGCATTGACAGTTACTATGGCTACACCTTC
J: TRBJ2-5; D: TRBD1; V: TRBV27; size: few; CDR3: CASSLSGTVETQYF; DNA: TGTGCCAGCAGTTTATCCGGGACAGTCGAGACCCAGTACTTC
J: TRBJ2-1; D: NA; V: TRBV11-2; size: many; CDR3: CASSTRQGRDYNEQFF; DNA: TGTGCCAGCAGCACGAGACAGGGGAGGGACTACAATGAGCAGTTCTTC
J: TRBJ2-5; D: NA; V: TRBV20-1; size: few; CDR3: CSAPLGSQETQYF; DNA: TGCAGTGCCCCGTTGGGGTCCCAAGAGACCCAGTACTTC
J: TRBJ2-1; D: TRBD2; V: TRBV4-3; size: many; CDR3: CASSQDLASGLYNEQFF; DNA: TGCGCCAGCAGCCAAGATCTAGCTAGCGGGCTTTACAATGAGCAGTTCTTC
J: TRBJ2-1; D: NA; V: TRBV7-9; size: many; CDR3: CASSLGDSKDEQFF; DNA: TGTGCCAGCAGCTTAGGAGACAGTAAGGATGAGCAGTTCTTC
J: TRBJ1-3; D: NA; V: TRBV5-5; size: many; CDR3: CASSSTGLSGNTIYF; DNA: TGTGCCAGCAGCTCGACAGGACTCTCTGGAAACACCATATATTTT
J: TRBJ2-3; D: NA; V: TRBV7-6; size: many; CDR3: CASSLRVSSTDTQYF; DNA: TGTGCCAGCAGCTTGCGTGTCTCAAGCACAGATACGCAGTATTTT
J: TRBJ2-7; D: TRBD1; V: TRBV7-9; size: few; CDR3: CASSWGDRLYEQYF; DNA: TGTGCCAGCAGCTGGGGGGACAGGCTCTACGAGCAGTACTTC
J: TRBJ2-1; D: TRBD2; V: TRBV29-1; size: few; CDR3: CSVEPGLAAYPYNEQFF; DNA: TGCAGCGTTGAACCGGGACTAGCGGCGTACCCCTACAATGAGCAGTTCTTC
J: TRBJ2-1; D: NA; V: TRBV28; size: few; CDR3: CASTPRVWGNEQFF; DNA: TGTGCCAGCACCCCGAGGGTGTGGGGCAATGAGCAGTTCTTC
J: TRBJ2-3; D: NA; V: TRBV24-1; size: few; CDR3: CATSGTGSTDTQYF; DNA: TGTGCCACCAGTGGAACAGGCAGCACAGATACGCAGTATTTT
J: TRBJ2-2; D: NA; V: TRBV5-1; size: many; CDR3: CASSLRARNTGELFF; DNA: TGCGCCAGCAGCTTACGGGCGAGGAACACCGGGGAGCTGTTTTTT
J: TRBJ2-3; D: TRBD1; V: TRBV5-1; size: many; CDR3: CASSFTGEDTQYF; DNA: TGCGCCAGCAGCTTCACAGGGGAAGATACGCAGTATTTT
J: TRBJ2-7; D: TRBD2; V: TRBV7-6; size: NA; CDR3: CASSSGLAPGEQYF; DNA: TGTGCCAGCAGCTCTGGACTAGCTCCGGGCGAGCAGTACTTC
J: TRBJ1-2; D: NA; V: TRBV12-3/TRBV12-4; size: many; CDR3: CASKTTRGLEYGYTF; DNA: TGTGCCAGCAAAACGACCAGGGGTTTGGAGTATGGCTACACCTTC